Sequencing of this TCR beta chain was carried out in a study of cytomegalovirus exposure and HLA in healthy donors (dated 2017 in TCRdb). Regarding the complete study: According to an earlier analysis of a few hundred of the donors, about 179 million T cells yielded over 90 million unique TCR beta sequences and approximately 300 Gb of sequence data. Rather than using new phenotypic data, the later analysis identified candidate immune exposures from TCR beta sequences and from how often those sequences occurred across donors. Donor age, sex, ethnicity and CMV serostatus were collected together with the repertoire data. In an earlier analysis of more than 550 of the donors, high-throughput TCR beta sequencing was used to judge whether each TCR beta V gene segment behaved as functional or pseudogenic. The study combined high-throughput TCR immunosequencing, statistical association of individual TCRs with disease status, and machine learning to predict cytomegalovirus infection status. Every discovery cohort repertoire had been produced on one sequencing platform. Using immunosequencing, the study profiled T cell repertoires from around 670 subjects and related those repertoires to cytomegalovirus serostatus. Typing coverage varied by locus: roughly 629-640 donors for A, B, C, DRB1 and DQB1; 522 for DQA1; approximately 570 for DPA1; roughly 450 for DPB1. The aim of the study was to test whether cataloging public T cell receptors could identify signatures of past pathogen exposure. Among the approximately 430 genotyped donors, approximately 77% belonged to the genetic ancestry cluster associated with self-reported Caucasian donors. A separate validation cohort of 100 to 150 different subjects was used in addition to the 666-subject first cohort. Roughly five DR-DQ haplotypes were handled as single units for association and clustering because linkage in the cohort was strong. Both class I and class II loci were covered by HLA typing, at four-digit resolution. Among around 400 genotyped donors of the cohort, an average of around 240,000 unique TCR beta nucleotide sequences were sequenced per donor, roughly 20% of them non-productive. Genome-wide SNP genotypes for about three fifths of the roughly 670 donors were used in a later genetic analysis, which treated that subset as a discovery cohort. To study patterns of TCR occurrence, a later analysis re-analyzed previously published TCR beta repertoires from several hundred donors and added high-resolution HLA genotyping. An early release covering more than 500 HLA-typed donors comprised approximately 290 gigabases of sequencing data and roughly 86 million unique TCR sequences. Results the study describes overall, beyond this receptor: In a later genetic analysis, fewer N-insertions in productive TCRs were reported among donors in an Asian-associated ancestry cluster than the approximately 630-donor mean. For the cohort, immune exposure information was limited to CMV serostatus. In an earlier analysis of roughly 560 of the donors, most TCR beta V segments were observed in productive rearrangements about 87% or about 30% of the time, broadly matching IMGT annotations. When HLA alleles, especially DR and DQ, strongly co-occurred, attributing TCR associations to individual alleles was difficult. Some IMGT-functional V segments, including TRBV6-2 and TRBV6-3, could not be told apart with the 87-base-pair reads, so those segments were excluded. Only TCR beta chains were sequenced in this cohort, and the absence of alpha or paired-chain data limited detectable features. Three of the identified cytomegalovirus-associated TCR beta chains were confirmed in vitro to be specific for cytomegalovirus antigens. The sequencing pipeline was judged likely to have produced a cluster of highly shared sequence variants as a technical artifact. Correlated functional status among segregating V segments might reflect linkage disequilibrium, but an unknown experimental factor could not be ruled out. Most TCR sequences were seen in very few donors, while some public TCRs were found in many individuals. According to a later analysis, TCR association rates differed among HLA loci, with DRB1 alleles showing the most associated TCRs and HLA-C alleles showing the fewest. The classifier was reported to diagnose cytomegalovirus status with high specificity and sensitivity in both the original and validation cohorts. The presence/absence analyses assumed that sequencing depth was roughly uniform across donors, and that assumption may not be true. Compared with equally common non-associated chains, HLA-associated TCR beta chains in a later analysis were more clonally expanded and had lower generation probabilities. According to a later analysis, most CMV-associated TCR beta chains appeared to be HLA-restricted, and the HLA associations seemed to be driven largely by CMV exposure. A further reported finding was that TCR beta sequences accurately predicted the HLA-A and HLA-B alleles for most subjects in the first cohort. A later analysis reported that several top co-occurrence clusters appeared linked to parvovirus B19, influenza, CMV and Epstein-Barr virus. A later analysis associated about 17,000 TCR beta sequences with specific HLA alleles at a false discovery rate of 0.05. Seventeen rarely observed V segments, including chromosome 9 orphons, were excluded from the earlier analysis of some 590 of the donors because counts were too low. The authors suggested that the approach could potentially be extended to other disease states and immunological phenotypes. Because some donors lacked HLA typing at each locus, the association tests relied only on the typed subset. In the study, about 150 TCR beta chains were listed as associated with cytomegalovirus. In a later genetic analysis, a missense DCLRE1C variant was associated with V-gene and J-gene trimming of TCR beta chains, and the association was replicated in an independent cohort.

The cohort consisted of approximately 670 healthy bone marrow donors. Cohort members were all nominally healthy when sampled, although unrecorded immune exposures were likely present. The donor tested CMV seronegative and was one of the 352 seronegative cohort members. A peripheral blood sample was collected from each donor, and TCR beta sequencing was performed on peripheral blood mononuclear cells. The Qiagen DNeasy Blood Extraction Kit was used to extract genomic DNA from the blood cell samples. This clone has more than one count but fewer than ten. Its recognized antigen is unknown. Base quality data are lacking; no much larger clone is found one base away. The germline ends are 18 bases apart after V is trimmed by 5 bases and J by 2 bases. Taken from the germline V gene (reference sequence), the CDR1 and CDR2 loops are GTSNPN and SVGIG. Reading from cysteine to phenylalanine, the CDR3 counts 15 amino acids. The only DNA kept is the CDR3, 45 bases in frame from the first base.

The library relied on the immunoSEQ multiplex PCR assay. A mixture of 60 forward primers for TCR Vbeta segments and 13 reverse primers for TCR Jbeta segments was used in the multiplex PCR. A multiplex PCR assay on genomic DNA amplified the CDR3 region of rearranged TCR beta genes. On the Illumina HiSeq System, the amplified TCR beta libraries were sequenced as 87-base-pair reads. From the authors' description of their analysis: Across the 670 or so repertoires, a later analysis counted 80 million or so unique TCR beta chains, around 11 million of which were shared by at least two donors. Raw reads were error-corrected and collapsed into unique sequences with a nearest-neighbor algorithm that merged closely related sequences to remove PCR and sequencing errors. V, D and J gene segments were assigned by aligning CDR3 sequences to IMGT reference sequences. For a sequence to be retained, at least a six-nucleotide match to both a V gene segment and a J gene segment was required. Rearrangements were classified as productive when the CDR3 lacked stop codons and remained in frame with V and J, and all other rearrangements were classified as non-productive. CDR3 was defined according to IMGT convention as the region running from the second conserved V-encoded cysteine to the conserved J-encoded phenylalanine. Sequences without an unambiguous match to a single V gene segment were excluded from the earlier analysis of 587 of the donors. In an earlier analysis of approximately 500 of the donors, a V segment was called functional when productive rearrangements were above 56.7%, and segregating when the standard deviation between donors exceeded 5%. To diagnose cytomegalovirus status from the catalog of TCR beta chain sequences, a statistical classification framework was built. In a later analysis, V and J genes were assigned by comparing TCR nucleotide sequences against IMGT/GENE-DB human TR gene sequences. Using the TCRdist pipeline, a later analysis assigned CDR3 sequences along with most-parsimonious VDJ recombination scenarios. In a later analysis, each TCR beta chain was defined by its CDR3 amino acid sequence together with its V-gene family, and reads without a unique V-gene family were excluded. As a way to deal with suspected cross-contamination and a sequencing artifact, a later analysis dropped over 550 nucleotide sequences that were highly shared and had low generation probability. In a later analysis, a clonal expansion index was calculated for each public chain from normalized within-repertoire ranks of inferred template counts. In a later analysis, generation probabilities were computed with a VDJ recombination model fitted to out-of-frame rearrangements, and the resulting probabilities were checked against IGoR. Hypergeometric tests were used in a later analysis to score TCR-TCR, TCR-HLA and TCR-CMV co-occurrence, with a repertoire-size bias correction applied to the TCR pairs. In a later analysis, false discovery rates were estimated by permuting HLA or CMV assignments 20 times. In a later analysis, co-occurring TCRs were grouped using DBSCAN, with TCRdist sequence similarity added in when clustering inside HLA-allele-positive subsets. For co-occurrence clustering, repertoires with fewer than 30,000 or more than 120,000 public chains were excluded, along with 5 or 6 repertoires with anomalous nucleotide sharing. TCRdb's version of the immuneACCESS table is confined to in-frame rearrangements and falls short of the full clone set. An unresolved V gene accounts for under half of the shortfall where checked; the remainder is of unknown origin. V and J calls and clone size come straight from that table; D and trimming were deduced from the DNA. This sample lists some 20,000 clones; about 74% were detected once. The ten top clones hold roughly 3.6% of the sample.

This TCR came from a man younger than 30 in good health and CMV-seronegative. The sample consisted of PBMCs. Recombination linked TRBV30 to TRBJ1-2; the D gene is perhaps TRBD1, from 5 matching bases. The CDR3 in this case is CAWGSQGLRNYGYTF. The sequenced DNA: TGTGCCTGGGGGTCGCAGGGCCTACGGAACTATGGCTACACCTTC. Full variable domain (CDR3 extended with the reference TRBV30 and TRBJ1-2 proteins): SQTIHQWPATLVQPVGSPLSLECTVEGTSNPNLYWYRQAAGRGLQLLFYSVGIGQISSEVPQNLSASRPQDRQFILSSKKLLLSDSGFYLCAWGSQGLRNYGYTFGSGTRLTVV.